The TCR beta chain described here comes from a study of blood T cells in healthy people across ages. Whole-study results and caveats: In long-lived donors, naive CD4+ cell counts and diversity exceeded those of aged donors. Older age went with lower TCR beta diversity per million T cells, in a roughly linear way.

Each sample yielded at least 6 micrograms of PBMC total RNA. The ends were cut back, 2 bases at V and 7 bases at J, with 17 bases in the middle. The CDR3 has 16 residues. For this clonotype: Its antigen is not identified.

The second PCR ran roughly 7 to 12 cycles with a sample-barcoded 5' primer and J-beta primers. Each TCR beta cDNA got a 12-nucleotide random molecular identifier. A single record per CDR3 protein comes from TCRdb applying MiXCR to the 5' RACE reads. The table includes 1.5 million to 2 million distinct CDR3 sequences, 25% to 30% detected once. Sequenced input: blood. The V gene is TRBV12-3 or TRBV12-4, the J gene TRBJ1-4; D remains unclear. This sequence originates from a woman in her thirties in good health. CDR3 sequence reads: CASSLRPFVIGEKLFF. CDR3 DNA: TGTGCCAGCAGTTTACGTCCCTTCGTAATCGGTGAAAAACTGTTTTTT.